This T cell receptor (beta chain) was sequenced for a study of blood T cell repertoires in COVID-19. Only in-frame clones appear in the TCRdb table, and some are missing; sequencing was by immunoSEQ multiplex PCR. Of about 400,000 clones in the sample, approximately 86% were seen once. CDR1 and CDR2 (germline): MDHEN, SYDVKM. The CDR3 sequence is 16 residues long. Trimming took off 5 bases at V and 0 bases at J, with 16 bases between the two ends. What was sequenced was peripheral blood. The gene calls are TRBV28 and TRBJ1-1; no clear D. The source of this sequence is a human donor in a cohort sampled during active COVID-19. The CDR3 protein is CASSALRDPLNTEAFF. For the CDR3, the DNA is TGTGCCAGCAGTGCCCTCCGGGATCCCTTGAACACTGAAGCTTTCTTT.